This TCR beta chain was recovered during a study of blood T cell repertoires in COVID-19. Study background: There were acute and convalescent COVID-19 samples, and they came from the United States, Italy and Spain.

TCRdb's table, derived via immunoSEQ multiplex PCR, lists solely in-frame clones and lacks some. The data hold over 350,000 clones, with roughly 85% observed a single time. V lost 5 bases and J lost 0, with 13 bases in between. The CDR3 has 15 amino acids. Per germline, CDR1 WSHSY and CDR2 SAAADI. This sequence joins TRBV10-2 and TRBJ1-2; perhaps TRBD1 as D (6 bases). The sample comprised PBMCs or T cells enriched from blood (not recorded which). The receptor's source is a woman between 18 and 29 years old with acute COVID-19. The CDR3 loop reads CASSRIQGANYGYTF. The CDR3 DNA sequence: TGCGCCAGCAGTCGGATACAGGGCGCTAACTATGGCTACACCTTC.